This TCR beta chain is from a study of T cells in localized non-small cell lung cancer. Comment on this clone: Its antigen is undetermined.

Study outcomes and limitations: Since sequencing was restricted to only one region of the tumor, intratumor heterogeneity remains a possibility. The study linked higher blood T cell density to longer overall survival. It was uninvolved adjacent lung that showed the highest T cell clonality, exceeding tumor. A median of approximately 54 clones ranked among the top 100 in tumor appeared in adjacent lung.

Assay: immunoSEQ multiplex PCR; the TCRdb copy retains only in-frame clones and omits some. The sample records tens of thousands of clones, roughly 80% being singletons. The sequence derives from a man aged 40-75 years with stage II lung adenocarcinoma. Material: PBMCs, obtained before any cancer treatment.

The CDR3 nucleotides are TGTGCCATCAGTGAGTCCGCAGGCACCGGGGAGCTGTTTTTT. Translating gives CAISESAGTGELFF. This chain links TRBV10-3 with TRBJ2-2; no definite D call. CDR1 is ENHRY, CDR2 SYGVKD, per germline. Trimming cost V 0 bases and J 4 bases, with 6 bases left between them. The CDR3 consists of 14 residues.